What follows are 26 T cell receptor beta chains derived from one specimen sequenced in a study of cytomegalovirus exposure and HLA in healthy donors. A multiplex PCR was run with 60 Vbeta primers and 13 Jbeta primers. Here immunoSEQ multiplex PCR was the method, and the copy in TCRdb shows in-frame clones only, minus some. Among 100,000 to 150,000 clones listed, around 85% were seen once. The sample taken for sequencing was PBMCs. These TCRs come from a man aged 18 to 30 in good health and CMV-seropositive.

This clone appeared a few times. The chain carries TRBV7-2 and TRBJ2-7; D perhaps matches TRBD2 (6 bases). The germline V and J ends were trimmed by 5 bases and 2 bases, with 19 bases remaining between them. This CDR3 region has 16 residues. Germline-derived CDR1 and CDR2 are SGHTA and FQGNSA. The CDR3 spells CASSREWGGQTYEQYF. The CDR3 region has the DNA TGTGCCAGCAGCCGAGAGTGGGGAGGTCAAACCTACGAGCAGTACTTC. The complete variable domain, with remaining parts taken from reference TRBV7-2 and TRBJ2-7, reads GAGVSQSPSNKVTEKGKDVELRCDPISGHTALYWYRQSLGQGLEFLIYFQGNSAPDKSGLPSDRFSAERTGGSVSTLTIQRTQQEDSAVYLCASSREWGGQTYEQYFGPGTRLTVT.

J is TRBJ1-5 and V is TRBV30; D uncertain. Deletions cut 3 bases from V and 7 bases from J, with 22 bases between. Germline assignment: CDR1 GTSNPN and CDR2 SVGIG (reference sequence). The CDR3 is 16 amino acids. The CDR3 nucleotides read TGTGCCTGGAGCCCAACCCCCGAGACCCCTAGGCAGCCCCAGCATTTT. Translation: CAWSPTPETPRQPQHF. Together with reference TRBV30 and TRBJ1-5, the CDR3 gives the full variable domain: SQTIHQWPATLVQPVGSPLSLECTVEGTSNPNLYWYRQAAGRGLQLLFYSVGIGQISSEVPQNLSASRPQDRQFILSSKKLLLSDSGFYLCAWSPTPETPRQPQHFGDGTRLSIL.

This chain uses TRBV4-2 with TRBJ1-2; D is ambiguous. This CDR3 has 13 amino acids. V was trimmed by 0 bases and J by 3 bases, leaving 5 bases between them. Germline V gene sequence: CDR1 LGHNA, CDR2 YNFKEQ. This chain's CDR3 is CASSQEGDYGYTF. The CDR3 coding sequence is TGTGCCAGCAGCCAAGAGGGAGACTATGGCTACACCTTC.

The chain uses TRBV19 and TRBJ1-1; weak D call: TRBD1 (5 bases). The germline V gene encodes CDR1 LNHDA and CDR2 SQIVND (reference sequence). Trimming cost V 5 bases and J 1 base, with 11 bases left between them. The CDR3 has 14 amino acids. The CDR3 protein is CASSPDTRNTEAFF. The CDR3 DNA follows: TGTGCCAGTAGTCCGGACACAAGGAACACTGAAGCTTTCTTT.

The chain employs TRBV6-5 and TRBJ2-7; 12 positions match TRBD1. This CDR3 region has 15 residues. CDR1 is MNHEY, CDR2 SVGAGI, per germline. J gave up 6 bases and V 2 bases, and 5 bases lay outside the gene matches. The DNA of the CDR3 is TGTGCCAGCAGTTACATCGGGACAGGGGGCAGCGAGCAGTACTTC. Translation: CASSYIGTGGSEQYF.

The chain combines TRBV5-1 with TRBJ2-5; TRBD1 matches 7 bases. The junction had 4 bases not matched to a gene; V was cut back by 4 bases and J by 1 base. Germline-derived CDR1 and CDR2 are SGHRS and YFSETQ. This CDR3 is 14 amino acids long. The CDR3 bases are TGCGCCAGCAGCATGACAGGGCTCCAAGAGACCCAGTACTTC. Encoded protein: CASSMTGLQETQYF.

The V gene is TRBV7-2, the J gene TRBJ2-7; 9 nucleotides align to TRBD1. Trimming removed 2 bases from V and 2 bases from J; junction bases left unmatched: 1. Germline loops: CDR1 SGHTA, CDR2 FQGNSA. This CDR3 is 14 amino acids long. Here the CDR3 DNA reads TGTGCCAGCAGCTTATGGGACAGGGCCTACGAGCAGTACTTC. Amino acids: CASSLWDRAYEQYF.

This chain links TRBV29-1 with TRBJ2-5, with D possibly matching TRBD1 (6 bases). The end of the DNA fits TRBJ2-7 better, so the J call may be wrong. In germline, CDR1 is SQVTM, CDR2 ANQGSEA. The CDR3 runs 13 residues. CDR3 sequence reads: CSVSRGSAYEQYF. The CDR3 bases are TGCAGCGTATCCAGGGGTTCGGCCTACGAGCAGTACTTC.

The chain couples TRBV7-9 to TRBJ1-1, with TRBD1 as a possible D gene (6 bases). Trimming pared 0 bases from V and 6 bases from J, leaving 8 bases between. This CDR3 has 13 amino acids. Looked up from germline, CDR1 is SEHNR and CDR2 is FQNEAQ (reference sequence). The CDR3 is CASSLARTAEAFF. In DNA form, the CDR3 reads TGTGCCAGCAGCTTAGCCCGGACAGCTGAAGCTTTCTTT.

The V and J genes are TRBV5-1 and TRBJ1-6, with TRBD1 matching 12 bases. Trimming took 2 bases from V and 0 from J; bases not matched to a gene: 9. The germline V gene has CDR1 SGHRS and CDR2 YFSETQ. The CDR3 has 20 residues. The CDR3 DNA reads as TGCGCCAGCAGCTTAGCGGGGACAGGGGGCAGGAGCTCCTATAATTCACCCCTCCACTTT. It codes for CASSLAGTGGRSSYNSPLHF.

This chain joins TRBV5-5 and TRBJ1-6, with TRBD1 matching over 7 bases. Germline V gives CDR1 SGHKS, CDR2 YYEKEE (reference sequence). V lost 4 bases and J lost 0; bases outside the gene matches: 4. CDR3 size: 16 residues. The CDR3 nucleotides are TGTGCCAGCAGCCCGAGGGACAGCTCCTATAATTCACCCCTCCACTTT. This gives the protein CASSPRDSSYNSPLHF.

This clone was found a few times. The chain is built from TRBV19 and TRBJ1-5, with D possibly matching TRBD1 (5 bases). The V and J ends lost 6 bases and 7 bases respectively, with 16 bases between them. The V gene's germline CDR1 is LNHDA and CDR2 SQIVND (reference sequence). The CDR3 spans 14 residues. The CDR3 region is CASRGTWGEQPQHF. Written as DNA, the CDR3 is TGTGCCAGTAGGGGGACTTGGGGTGAACAGCCCCAGCATTTT.

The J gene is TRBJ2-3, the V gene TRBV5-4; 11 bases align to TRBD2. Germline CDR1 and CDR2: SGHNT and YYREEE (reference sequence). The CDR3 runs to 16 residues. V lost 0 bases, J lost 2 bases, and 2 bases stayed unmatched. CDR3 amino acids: CASSLEGLADTDTQYF. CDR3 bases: TGTGCCAGCAGCTTGGAGGGACTAGCGGACACAGATACGCAGTATTTT.

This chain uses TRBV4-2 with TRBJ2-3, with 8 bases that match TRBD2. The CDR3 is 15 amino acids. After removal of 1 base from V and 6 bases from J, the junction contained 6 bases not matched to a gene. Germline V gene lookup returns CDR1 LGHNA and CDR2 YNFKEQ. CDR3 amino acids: CASSQGGTSADTQYF. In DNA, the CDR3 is TGTGCCAGCAGCCAAGGGGGGACTAGTGCGGATACGCAGTATTTT.

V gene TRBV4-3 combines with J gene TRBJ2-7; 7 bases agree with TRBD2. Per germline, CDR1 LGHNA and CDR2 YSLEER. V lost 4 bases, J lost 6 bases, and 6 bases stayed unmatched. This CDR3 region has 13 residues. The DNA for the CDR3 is TGCGCCAGCAGCCCCGGACTAGTATTCGAGCAGTACTTC. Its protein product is CASSPGLVFEQYF.

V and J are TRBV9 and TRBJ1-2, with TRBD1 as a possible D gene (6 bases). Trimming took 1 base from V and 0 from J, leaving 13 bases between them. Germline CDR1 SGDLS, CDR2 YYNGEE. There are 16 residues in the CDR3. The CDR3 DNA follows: TGTGCCAGCAGCGTAATGGGGGCAGCAGCTAACTATGGCTACACCTTC. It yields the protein CASSVMGAAANYGYTF.

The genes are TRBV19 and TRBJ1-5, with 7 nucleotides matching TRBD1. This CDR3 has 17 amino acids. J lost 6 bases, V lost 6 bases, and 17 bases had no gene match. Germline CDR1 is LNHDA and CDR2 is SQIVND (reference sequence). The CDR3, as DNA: TGTGCCAGTAGCGGTATATTACAGGGGAGGTCCGCTCAGCCCCAGCATTTT. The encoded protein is CASSGILQGRSAQPQHF.

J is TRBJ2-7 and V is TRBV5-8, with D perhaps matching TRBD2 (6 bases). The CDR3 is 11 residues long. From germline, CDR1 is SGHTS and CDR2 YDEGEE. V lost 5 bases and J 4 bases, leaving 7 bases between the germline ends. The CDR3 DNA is TGTGCCAGCAGGCGGGGTTACGAGCAGTACTTC. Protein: CASRRGYEQYF. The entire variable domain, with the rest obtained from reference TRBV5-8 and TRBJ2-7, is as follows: EAGVTQSPTHLIKTRGQQATLRCSPISGHTSVYWYQQALGLGLQFLLWYDEGEERNRGNFPPRFSGRQFPNYSSELNVNALELEDSALYLCASRRGYEQYFGPGTRLTVT.

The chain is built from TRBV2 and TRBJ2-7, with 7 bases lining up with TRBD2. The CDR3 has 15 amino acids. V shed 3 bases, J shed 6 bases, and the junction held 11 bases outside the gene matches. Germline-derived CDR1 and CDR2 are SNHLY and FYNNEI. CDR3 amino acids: CASSDLRSGTGEQYF. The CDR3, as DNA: TGTGCCAGCAGTGATTTGAGAAGCGGGACTGGCGAGCAGTACTTC.

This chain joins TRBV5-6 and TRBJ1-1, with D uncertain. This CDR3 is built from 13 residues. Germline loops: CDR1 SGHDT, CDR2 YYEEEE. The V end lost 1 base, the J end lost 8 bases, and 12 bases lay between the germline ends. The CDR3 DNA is TGTGCCAGCAGCTTGCAGGATTCCGAAGAAGCTTTCTTT. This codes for CASSLQDSEEAFF.

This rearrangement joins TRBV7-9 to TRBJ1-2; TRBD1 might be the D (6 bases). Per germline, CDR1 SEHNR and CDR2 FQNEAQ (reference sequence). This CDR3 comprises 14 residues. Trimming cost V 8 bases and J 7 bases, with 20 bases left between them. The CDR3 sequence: CASEGKGVGSGYTF. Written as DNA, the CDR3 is TGTGCCAGCGAAGGGAAGGGGGTAGGGTCTGGCTACACCTTC.

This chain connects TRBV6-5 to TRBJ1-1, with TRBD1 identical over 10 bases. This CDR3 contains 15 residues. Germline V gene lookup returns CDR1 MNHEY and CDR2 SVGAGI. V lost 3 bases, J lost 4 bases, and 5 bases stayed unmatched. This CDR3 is CASSYTGTGATEAFF. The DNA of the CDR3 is TGTGCCAGCAGTTATACCGGGACAGGGGCCACTGAAGCTTTCTTT.

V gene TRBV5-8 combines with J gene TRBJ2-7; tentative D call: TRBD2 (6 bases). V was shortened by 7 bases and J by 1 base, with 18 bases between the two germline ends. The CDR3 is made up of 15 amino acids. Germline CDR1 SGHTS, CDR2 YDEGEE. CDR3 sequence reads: CASSKGGGESYEQYF. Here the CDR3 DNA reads TGTGCCAGCTCTAAGGGAGGCGGGGAATCCTACGAGCAGTACTTC.

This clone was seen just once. The chain's CDR3 is CASSLLGGTTSGNTIYF. CDR3 sequence (DNA): TGTGCCAGCAGCTTACTGGGGGGGACTACCTCTGGAAACACCATATATTTT. The gene calls are TRBV7-8 and TRBJ1-3; D is perhaps TRBD1 (5 bases). The V and J ends lost 2 bases and 0 bases respectively, with 14 bases between them. Germline-derived CDR1 and CDR2 are SGHVS and FQNEAQ. This CDR3 has 17 residues. Drawing the rest from reference TRBV7-8 and TRBJ1-3, the complete variable domain is GAGVSQSPRYKVAKRGQDVALRCDPISGHVSLFWYQQALGQGPEFLTYFQNEAQLDKSGLPSDRFFAERPEGSVSTLKIQRTQQEDSAVYLCASSLLGGTTSGNTIYFGEGSWLTVV.

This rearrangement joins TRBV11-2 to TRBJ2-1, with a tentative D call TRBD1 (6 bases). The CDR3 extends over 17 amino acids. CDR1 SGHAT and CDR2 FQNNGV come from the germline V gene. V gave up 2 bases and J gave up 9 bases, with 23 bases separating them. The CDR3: CASSLLRGSNGLGEQFF. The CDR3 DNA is TGTGCCAGCAGCTTATTGAGGGGGAGTAATGGGCTCGGTGAGCAGTTCTTC.

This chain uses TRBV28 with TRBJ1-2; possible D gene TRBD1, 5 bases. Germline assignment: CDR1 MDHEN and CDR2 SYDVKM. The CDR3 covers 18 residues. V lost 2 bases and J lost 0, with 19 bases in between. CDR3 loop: CASSLPFWTSTSNYGYTF. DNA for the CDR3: TGTGCCAGCAGTTTACCCTTTTGGACATCAACGTCTAACTATGGCTACACCTTC.